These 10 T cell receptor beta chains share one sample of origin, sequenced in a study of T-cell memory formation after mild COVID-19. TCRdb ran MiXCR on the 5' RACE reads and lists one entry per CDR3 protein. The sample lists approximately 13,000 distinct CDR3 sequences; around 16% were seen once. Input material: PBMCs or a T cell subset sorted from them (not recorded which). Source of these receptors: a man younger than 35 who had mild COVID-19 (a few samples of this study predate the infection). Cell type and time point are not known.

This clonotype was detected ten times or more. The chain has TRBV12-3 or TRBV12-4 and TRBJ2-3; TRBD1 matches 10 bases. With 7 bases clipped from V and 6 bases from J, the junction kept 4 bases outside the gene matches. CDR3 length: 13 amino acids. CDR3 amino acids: CASTKGQGDTQYF. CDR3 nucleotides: TGTGCCAGCACCAAGGGACAGGGGGATACGCAGTATTTT.

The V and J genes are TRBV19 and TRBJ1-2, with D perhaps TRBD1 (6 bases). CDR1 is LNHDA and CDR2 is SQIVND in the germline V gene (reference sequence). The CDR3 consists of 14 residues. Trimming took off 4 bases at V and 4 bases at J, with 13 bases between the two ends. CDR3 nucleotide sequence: TGTGCCAGTAGTACTTGGGACACTCCCTATGGCTACACCTTC. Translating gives CASSTWDTPYGYTF.

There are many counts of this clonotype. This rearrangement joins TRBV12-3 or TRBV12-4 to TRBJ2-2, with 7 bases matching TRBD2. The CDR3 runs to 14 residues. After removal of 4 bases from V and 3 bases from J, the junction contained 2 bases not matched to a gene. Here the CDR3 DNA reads TGTGCCAGCAGTTCCACTAGCGACACCGGGGAGCTGTTTTTT. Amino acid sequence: CASSSTSDTGELFF.

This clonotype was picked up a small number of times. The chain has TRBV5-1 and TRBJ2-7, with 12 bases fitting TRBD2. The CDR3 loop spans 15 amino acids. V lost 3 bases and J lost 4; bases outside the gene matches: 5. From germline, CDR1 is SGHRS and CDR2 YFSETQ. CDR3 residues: CASSSGLAGMYEQYF. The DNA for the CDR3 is TGCGCCAGCAGCTCCGGACTAGCGGGAATGTACGAGCAGTACTTC.

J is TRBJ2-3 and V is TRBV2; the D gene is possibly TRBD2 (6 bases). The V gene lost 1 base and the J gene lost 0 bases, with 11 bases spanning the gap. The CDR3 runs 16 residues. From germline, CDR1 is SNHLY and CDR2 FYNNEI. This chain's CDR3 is CASSEGRGSSTDTQYF. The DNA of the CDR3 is TGTGCCAGCAGTGAAGGACGGGGGTCAAGCACAGATACGCAGTATTTT.

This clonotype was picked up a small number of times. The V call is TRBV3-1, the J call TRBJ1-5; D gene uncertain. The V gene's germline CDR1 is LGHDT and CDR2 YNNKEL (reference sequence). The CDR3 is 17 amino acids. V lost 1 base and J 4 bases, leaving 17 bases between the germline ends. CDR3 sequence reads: CASSQGFRAPLNQPQHF. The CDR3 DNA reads TGTGCCAGCAGCCAAGGCTTTAGGGCCCCCCTTAATCAGCCCCAGCATTTT.

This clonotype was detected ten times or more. DNA for the CDR3: TGTGCCAGCAGTTTAGGACAGAATGAGCAGTTCTTC. This codes for CASSLGQNEQFF. The chain joins TRBV27 to TRBJ2-1; TRBD1 might be the D (6 bases). Germline assignment: CDR1 MNHEY and CDR2 SMNVEV (reference sequence). CDR3 length: 12 amino acids. The V end was cut by 2 bases, the J end by 7 bases, with 6 bases between.

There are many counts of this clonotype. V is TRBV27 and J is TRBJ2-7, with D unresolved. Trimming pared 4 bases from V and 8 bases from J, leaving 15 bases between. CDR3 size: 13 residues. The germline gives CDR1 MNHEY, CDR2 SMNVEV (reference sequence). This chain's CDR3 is CASSYPPCKKQYV. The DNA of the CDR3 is TGTGCCAGCAGTTACCCCCCCTGTAAGAAGCAGTACGTC.

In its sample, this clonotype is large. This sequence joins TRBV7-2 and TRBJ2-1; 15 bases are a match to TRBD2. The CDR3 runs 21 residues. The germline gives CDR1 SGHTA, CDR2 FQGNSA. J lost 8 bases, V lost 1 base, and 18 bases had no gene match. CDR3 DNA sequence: TGTGCCAGCAGCTTAGAACACCCTTGGACTAGCGGGGGGGGTTTTCTCGATGAGCAGTTCTTC. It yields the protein CASSLEHPWTSGGGFLDEQFF.

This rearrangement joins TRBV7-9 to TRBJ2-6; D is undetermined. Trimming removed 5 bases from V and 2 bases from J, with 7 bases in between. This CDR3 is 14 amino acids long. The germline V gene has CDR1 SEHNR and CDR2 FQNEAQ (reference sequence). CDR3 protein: CASSRPPGANVLTF. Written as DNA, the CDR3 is TGTGCCAGCAGCCGACCCCCTGGGGCCAACGTCCTGACTTTC.